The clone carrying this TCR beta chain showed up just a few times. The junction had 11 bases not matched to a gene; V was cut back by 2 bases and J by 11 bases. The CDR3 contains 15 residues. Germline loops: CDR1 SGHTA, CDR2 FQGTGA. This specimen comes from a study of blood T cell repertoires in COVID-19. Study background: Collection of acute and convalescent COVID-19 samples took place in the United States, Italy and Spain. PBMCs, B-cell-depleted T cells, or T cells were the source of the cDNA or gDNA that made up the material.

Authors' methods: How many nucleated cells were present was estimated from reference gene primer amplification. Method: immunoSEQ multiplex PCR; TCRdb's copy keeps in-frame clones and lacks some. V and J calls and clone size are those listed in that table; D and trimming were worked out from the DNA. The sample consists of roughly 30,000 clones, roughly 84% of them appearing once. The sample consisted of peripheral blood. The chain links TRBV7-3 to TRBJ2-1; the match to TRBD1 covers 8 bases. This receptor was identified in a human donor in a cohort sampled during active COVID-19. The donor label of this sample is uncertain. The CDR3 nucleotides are TGTGCCAGCAGCTTAGGGGGACAGGCGGATAAAAAGCAGTTCTTC. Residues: CASSLGGQADKKQFF.